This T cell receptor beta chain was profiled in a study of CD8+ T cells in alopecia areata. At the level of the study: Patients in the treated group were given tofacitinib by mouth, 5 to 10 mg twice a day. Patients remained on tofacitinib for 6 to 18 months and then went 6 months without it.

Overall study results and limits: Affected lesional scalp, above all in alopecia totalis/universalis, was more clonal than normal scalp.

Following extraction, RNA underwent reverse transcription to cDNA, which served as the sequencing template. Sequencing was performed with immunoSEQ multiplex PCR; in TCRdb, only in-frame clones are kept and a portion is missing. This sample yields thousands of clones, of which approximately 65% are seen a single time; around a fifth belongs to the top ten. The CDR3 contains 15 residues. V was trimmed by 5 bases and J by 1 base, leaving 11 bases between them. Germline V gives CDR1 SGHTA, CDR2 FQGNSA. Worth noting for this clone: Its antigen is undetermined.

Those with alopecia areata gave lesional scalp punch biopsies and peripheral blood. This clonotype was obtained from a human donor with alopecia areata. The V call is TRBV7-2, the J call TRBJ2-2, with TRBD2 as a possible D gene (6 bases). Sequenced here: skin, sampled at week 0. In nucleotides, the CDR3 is TGTGCCAGCAGCCCGGGACTCCTGAACACCGGGGAGCTGTTTTTT. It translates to CASSPGLLNTGELFF.